Presented here are 14 T cell receptor beta chains from one specimen sequenced in a study of a mutant IDH1 vaccine in newly diagnosed glioma. No antigens are known for them. As to time point: week 35, safety follow-up. The vaccine gave 300 ug of a 20-mer mutant IDH1 peptide subcutaneously per dose. Using immunoSEQ multiplex PCR, the repertoire was profiled, and TCRdb retains in-frame clones only, with some absent. This sample yields fewer than 70,000 clones, of which approximately 86% are seen a single time; approximately 2% belongs to the top ten. Sequences were derived from PBMCs, sampled from a glioma patient whose treatment included an IDH1 peptide vaccine. Receptors were obtained from a man between 25 and 39 years old with glioma.

The chain has TRBV9 and TRBJ2-1; 8 positions match TRBD1. This CDR3 is built from 15 residues. Germline trimming cut 4 bases from V and 5 bases from J; bases unmatched to any gene: 8. In germline, CDR1 is SGDLS, CDR2 YYNGEE. In DNA form, the CDR3 reads TGTGCCAGCAGCATCATCTACAGGGGGGACAATGAGCAGTTCTTC. The encoded protein is CASSIIYRGDNEQFF.

This sequence joins TRBV10-2 and TRBJ2-7, with D uncertain. The CDR3 covers 13 residues. V lost 3 bases and J 3 bases, leaving 9 bases between the germline ends. Germline loops: CDR1 WSHSY, CDR2 SAAADI. Written as DNA, the CDR3 is TGCGCCAGCAGTGATGGCTTTTACTACGAGCAGTACTTC. Its protein product is CASSDGFYYEQYF.

The chain employs TRBV28 and TRBJ2-7; no clear D. The ends were cut back, 8 bases at V and 5 bases at J, with 7 bases in the middle. The CDR3 runs to 10 residues. Germline assignment: CDR1 MDHEN and CDR2 SYDVKM. In DNA form, the CDR3 reads TGTGCCAGCGCAGCCCACGAGCAGTACTTC. Translation gives CASAAHEQYF.

The chain carries TRBV19 and TRBJ2-3, with 8 nucleotides matching TRBD2. The CDR3 runs 17 residues. Per the germline V gene, CDR1 is LNHDA and CDR2 is SQIVND (reference sequence). After removal of 4 bases from V and 5 bases from J, the junction contained 14 bases not matched to a gene. CDR3 region: CASSTILAGPRGDTQYF. In nucleotides, the CDR3 is TGTGCCAGTAGTACCATATTAGCGGGACCTCGGGGAGATACGCAGTATTTT. The full variable domain, in which reference TRBV19 and TRBJ2-3 provide the parts outside the CDR3, is DGGITQSPKYLFRKEGQNVTLSCEQNLNHDAMYWYRQDPGQGLRLIYYSQIVNDFQKGDIAEGYSVSREKKESFPLTVTSAQKNPTAFYLCASSTILAGPRGDTQYFGPGTRLTVL.

V usage is TRBV5-1 and J usage is TRBJ1-2; no reliable D call. The CDR3 has 13 residues. CDR1 SGHRS and CDR2 YFSETQ come from the germline V gene. V gave up 5 bases and J gave up 3 bases, with 11 bases separating them. The CDR3 reads CASSSRVDYGYTF. The CDR3 DNA follows: TGCGCCAGCAGTTCGAGGGTGGACTATGGCTACACCTTC.

To note about this clone: Different DNA sequences within this sample yield the same CDR3. The rearrangement joins TRBV7-8 to TRBJ1-1; perhaps TRBD1 as D (6 bases). Germline lookup yields CDR1 SGHVS and CDR2 FQNEAQ. The CDR3 loop spans 15 amino acids. V dropped 4 bases and J dropped 5 bases, with 17 bases sitting between them. The CDR3 loop is CASSSSQGGWTEAFF. The DNA for the CDR3 is TGTGCCAGCAGCTCTTCACAGGGTGGGTGGACTGAAGCTTTCTTT.

This chain uses TRBV18 with TRBJ2-3; D gene ambiguous. The CDR3 totals 15 residues. Germline V CDR1 and CDR2: KGHSH, LQKENI. V was cut by 3 bases and J by 4 bases, with 14 bases left in between. CDR3 sequence: CASSPLSGPPDTQYF. DNA of the CDR3: TGTGCCAGCTCACCTCTTTCCGGGCCCCCAGATACGCAGTATTTT.

This clone showed up just once. The chain employs TRBV9 and TRBJ2-3, with 7 bases fitting TRBD2. Trimming took 1 base from V and 3 from J; bases not matched to a gene: 8. The CDR3 has 16 amino acids. Germline assignment: CDR1 SGDLS and CDR2 YYNGEE. The CDR3 here is CASSVMAGVETDTQYF. As DNA, the CDR3 is TGTGCCAGCAGCGTAATGGCGGGGGTTGAGACAGATACGCAGTATTTT.

The gene calls are TRBV2 and TRBJ1-5; the D is unclear. Germline CDR1 SNHLY, CDR2 FYNNEI. The CDR3 extends over 14 amino acids. Trimming left V 1 base short and J 0 bases short, with 4 bases between. This chain's CDR3 is CASSEVNSNQPQHF. In DNA form, the CDR3 reads TGTGCCAGCAGTGAAGTTAATAGCAATCAGCCCCAGCATTTT. Full variable domain (remainder filled in from reference TRBV2 and TRBJ1-5): EPEVTQTPSHQVTQMGQEVILRCVPISNHLYFYWYRQILGQKVEFLVSFYNNEISEKSEIFDDQFSVERPDGSNFTLKIRSTKLEDSAMYFCASSEVNSNQPQHFGDGTRLSIL.

V usage is TRBV27 and J usage is TRBJ2-3; tentatively, D is TRBD1 or TRBD2 (5 bases each). In germline, CDR1 is MNHEY, CDR2 SMNVEV (reference sequence). V gave up 3 bases and J gave up 10 bases, with 14 bases separating them. This CDR3 has 13 residues. CDR3 in amino acids: CASSFGASGSQYF. CDR3 DNA: TGTGCCAGCAGTTTCGGGGCCAGCGGTTCGCAGTATTTT.

This rearrangement joins TRBV5-4 to TRBJ2-7; TRBD2 might be the D (5 bases). V was clipped by 4 bases and J by 3 bases, with 11 bases between them. There are 13 residues in the CDR3. Germline assignment: CDR1 SGHNT and CDR2 YYREEE (reference sequence). The CDR3 DNA reads as TGTGCCAGCAGCATAGAGGGCTACTACGAGCAGTACTTC. It yields the protein CASSIEGYYEQYF.

The chain uses TRBV7-2 and TRBJ2-5, with TRBD2 identical over 13 bases. The junction had 8 bases not matched to a gene; V was cut back by 3 bases and J by 4 bases. The CDR3 has 17 residues. CDR1 SGHTA and CDR2 FQGNSA come from the germline V gene. The DNA for the CDR3 is TGTGCCAGCAGCTTCTCGAGGACTAGCGGGGGAAGAGAGACCCAGTACTTC. Translating gives CASSFSRTSGGRETQYF.

This chain links TRBV6-5 with TRBJ2-7; TRBD2 matches at 8 bases. V lost 3 bases to trimming and J lost 1 base; unmatched junction nucleotides: 2. Germline CDR1 is MNHEY and CDR2 is SVGAGI. The CDR3 totals 14 residues. For the CDR3, the DNA is TGTGCCAGCAGTTATCGGGAGGGTTCCTACGAGCAGTACTTC. It encodes CASSYREGSYEQYF.

Concerning this clone: Compared with germline, one end of the junction differs, possibly owing to a read error. V usage is TRBV6-5 and J usage is TRBJ2-5; TRBD2 agrees at 9 bases. Looked up from germline, CDR1 is MNHEY and CDR2 is SVGAGI. The CDR3 runs 11 residues. CDR3 residues: CARTSVKTQYF. The CDR3 DNA is TGCGCCAGGACTAGCGTGAAGACCCAGTACTTC.